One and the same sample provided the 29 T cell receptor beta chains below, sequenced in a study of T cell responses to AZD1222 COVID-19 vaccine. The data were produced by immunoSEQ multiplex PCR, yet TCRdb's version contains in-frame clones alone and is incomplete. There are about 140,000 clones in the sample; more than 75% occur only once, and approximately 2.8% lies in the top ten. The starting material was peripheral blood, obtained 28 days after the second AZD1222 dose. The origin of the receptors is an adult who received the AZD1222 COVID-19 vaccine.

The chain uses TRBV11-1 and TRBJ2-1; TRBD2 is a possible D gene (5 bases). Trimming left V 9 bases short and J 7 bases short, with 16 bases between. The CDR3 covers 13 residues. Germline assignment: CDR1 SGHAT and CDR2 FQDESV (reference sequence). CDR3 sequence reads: CASAGISGNEQFF. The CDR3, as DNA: TGTGCCAGTGCCGGGATCTCGGGGAATGAGCAGTTCTTC.

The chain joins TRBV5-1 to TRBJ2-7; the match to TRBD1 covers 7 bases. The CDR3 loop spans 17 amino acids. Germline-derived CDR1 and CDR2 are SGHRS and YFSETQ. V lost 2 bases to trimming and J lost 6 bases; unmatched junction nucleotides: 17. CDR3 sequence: CASSFDSRQGGSGEQYF. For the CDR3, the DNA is TGCGCCAGCAGCTTTGATTCTCGACAGGGTGGTTCTGGCGAGCAGTACTTC.

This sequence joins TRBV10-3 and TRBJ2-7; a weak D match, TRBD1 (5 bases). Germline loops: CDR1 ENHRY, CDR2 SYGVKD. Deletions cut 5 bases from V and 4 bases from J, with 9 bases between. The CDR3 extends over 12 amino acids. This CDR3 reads CAISNQGYEQYF. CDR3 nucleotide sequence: TGTGCCATCAGTAACCAGGGTTACGAGCAGTACTTC.

The DNA for the CDR3 is TGTGCCATCGCCGGGACAGGGGGTAATGGGCAGTACTTC. Translation: CAIAGTGGNGQYF. The chain couples TRBV10-3 to TRBJ2-7; 11 positions match TRBD1. The CDR3 consists of 13 residues. In germline, CDR1 is ENHRY, CDR2 SYGVKD. Germline trimming cut 8 bases from V and 9 bases from J; bases unmatched to any gene: 9.

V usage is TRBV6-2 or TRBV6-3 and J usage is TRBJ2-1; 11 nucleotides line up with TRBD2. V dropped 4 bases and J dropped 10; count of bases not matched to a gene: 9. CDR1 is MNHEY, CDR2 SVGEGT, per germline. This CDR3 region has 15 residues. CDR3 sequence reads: CASSLAGGLMGEQFF. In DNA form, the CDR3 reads TGTGCCAGCAGTTTAGCGGGAGGGCTTATGGGAGAGCAGTTCTTC.

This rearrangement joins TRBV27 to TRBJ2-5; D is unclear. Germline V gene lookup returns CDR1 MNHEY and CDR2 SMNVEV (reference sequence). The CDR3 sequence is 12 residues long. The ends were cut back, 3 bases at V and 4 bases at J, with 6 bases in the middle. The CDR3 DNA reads TGTGCCAGCAGTTTGGACGGAGAGACCCAGTACTTC. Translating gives CASSLDGETQYF.

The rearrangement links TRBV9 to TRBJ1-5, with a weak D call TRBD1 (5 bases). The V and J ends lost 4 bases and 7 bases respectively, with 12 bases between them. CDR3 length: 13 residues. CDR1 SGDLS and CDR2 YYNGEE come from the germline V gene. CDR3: CASSHEGKQPQHF. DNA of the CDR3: TGTGCCAGCAGCCACGAGGGGAAACAGCCCCAGCATTTT.

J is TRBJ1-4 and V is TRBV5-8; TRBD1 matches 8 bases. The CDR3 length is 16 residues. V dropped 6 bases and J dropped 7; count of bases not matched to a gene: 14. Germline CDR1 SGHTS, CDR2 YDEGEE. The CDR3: CASIRGPGGRGEKLFF. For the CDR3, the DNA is TGTGCCAGCATCCGGGGTCCAGGGGGCCGCGGTGAAAAACTGTTTTTT.

The CDR3 nucleotides read TGTGCCAGCAGAATGACCCTAGGGGACACTGAAGCTTTCTTT. It encodes CASRMTLGDTEAFF. This chain connects TRBV6-4 to TRBJ1-1; possibly TRBD1 for D (5 bases). CDR1 is MRHNA, CDR2 SNTAGT, per germline. The CDR3 consists of 14 residues. V lost 6 bases, J lost 3 bases, and 14 bases lay in between.

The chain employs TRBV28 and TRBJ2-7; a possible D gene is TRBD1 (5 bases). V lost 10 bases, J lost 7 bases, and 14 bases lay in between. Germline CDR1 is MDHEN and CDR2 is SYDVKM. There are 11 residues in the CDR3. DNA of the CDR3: TGTGCCATCCACCGCCAGGGTGAGCAGTACTTC. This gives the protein CAIHRQGEQYF. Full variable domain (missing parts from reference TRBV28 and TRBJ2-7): DVKVTQSSRYLVKRTGEKVFLECVQDMDHENMFWYRQDPGLGLRLIYFSYDVKMKEKGDIPEGYSVSREKKERFSLILESASTNQTSMYLCAIHRQGEQYFGPGTRLTVT.

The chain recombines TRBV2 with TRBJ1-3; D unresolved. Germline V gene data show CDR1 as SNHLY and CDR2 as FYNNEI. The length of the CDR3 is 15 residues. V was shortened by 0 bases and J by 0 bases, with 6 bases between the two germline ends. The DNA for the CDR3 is TGTGCCAGCAGTGAAGCGACTGCCTCTGGAAACACCATATATTTT. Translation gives CASSEATASGNTIYF.

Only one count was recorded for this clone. Written as DNA, the CDR3 is TGCGCCAGCAGCCTGGGGGTTTGGGCCGAAAATCAGCCCCAGCATTTT. Protein sequence: CASSLGVWAENQPQHF. The chain recombines TRBV4-1 with TRBJ1-5; weak D call: TRBD1 (5 bases). With 4 bases removed from V and 4 bases from J, the gap between germline ends came to 17 bases. From germline, CDR1 is MGHRA and CDR2 YSYEKL. This CDR3 has 16 residues.

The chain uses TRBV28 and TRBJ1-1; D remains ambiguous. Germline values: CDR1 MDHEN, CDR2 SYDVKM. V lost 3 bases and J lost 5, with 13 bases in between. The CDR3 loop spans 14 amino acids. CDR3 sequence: CASSFAGVTTEAFF. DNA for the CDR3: TGTGCCAGCAGTTTTGCTGGGGTAACGACTGAAGCTTTCTTT.

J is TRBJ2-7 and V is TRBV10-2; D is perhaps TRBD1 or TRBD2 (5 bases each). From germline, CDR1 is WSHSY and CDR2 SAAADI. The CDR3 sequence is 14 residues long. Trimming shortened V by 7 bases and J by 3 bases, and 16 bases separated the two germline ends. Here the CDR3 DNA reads TGCGCCAGCACCCCCCGGGACGTAGGCTACGAGCAGTACTTC. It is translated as CASTPRDVGYEQYF.

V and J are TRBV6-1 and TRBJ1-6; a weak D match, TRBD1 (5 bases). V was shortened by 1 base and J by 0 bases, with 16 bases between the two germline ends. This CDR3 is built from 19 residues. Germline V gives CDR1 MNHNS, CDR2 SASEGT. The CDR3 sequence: CASSEETVGFSSYNSPLHF. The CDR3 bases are TGTGCCAGCAGTGAAGAGACAGTGGGGTTTAGCTCCTATAATTCACCCCTCCACTTT.

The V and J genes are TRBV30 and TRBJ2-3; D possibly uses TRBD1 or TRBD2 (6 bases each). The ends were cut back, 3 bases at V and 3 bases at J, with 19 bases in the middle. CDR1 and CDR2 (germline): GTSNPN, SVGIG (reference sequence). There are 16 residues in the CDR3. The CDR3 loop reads CAWRRGAGKKTDTQYF. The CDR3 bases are TGTGCCTGGAGGAGGGGGGCCGGAAAGAAGACAGATACGCAGTATTTT.

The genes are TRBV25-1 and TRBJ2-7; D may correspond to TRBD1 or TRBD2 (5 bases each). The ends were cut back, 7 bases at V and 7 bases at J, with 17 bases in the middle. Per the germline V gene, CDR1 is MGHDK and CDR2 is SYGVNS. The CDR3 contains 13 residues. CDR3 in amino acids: CASTGRMYGEQYF. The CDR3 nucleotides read TGTGCCAGCACGGGGCGGATGTATGGGGAGCAGTACTTC.

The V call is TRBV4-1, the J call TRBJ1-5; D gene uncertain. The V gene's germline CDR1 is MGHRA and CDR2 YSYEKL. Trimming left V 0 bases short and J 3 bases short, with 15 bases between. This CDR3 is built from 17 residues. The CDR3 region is CASSQDPDPGNNQPQHF. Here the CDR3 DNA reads TGCGCCAGCAGCCAAGATCCCGATCCCGGTAACAATCAGCCCCAGCATTTT.

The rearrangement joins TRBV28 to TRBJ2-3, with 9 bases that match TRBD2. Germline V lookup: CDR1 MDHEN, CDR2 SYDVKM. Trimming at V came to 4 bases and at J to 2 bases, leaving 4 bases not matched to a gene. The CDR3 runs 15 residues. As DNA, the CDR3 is TGTGCCAGCAGTTCATTAGCGGGGGTCACAGATACGCAGTATTTT. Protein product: CASSSLAGVTDTQYF.

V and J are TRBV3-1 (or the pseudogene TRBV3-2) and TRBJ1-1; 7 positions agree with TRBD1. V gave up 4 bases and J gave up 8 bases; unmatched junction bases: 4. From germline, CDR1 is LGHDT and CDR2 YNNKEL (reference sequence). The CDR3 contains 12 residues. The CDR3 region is CASSRKDREAFF. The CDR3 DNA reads TGTGCCAGCAGCCGGAAGGACAGGGAAGCTTTCTTT.

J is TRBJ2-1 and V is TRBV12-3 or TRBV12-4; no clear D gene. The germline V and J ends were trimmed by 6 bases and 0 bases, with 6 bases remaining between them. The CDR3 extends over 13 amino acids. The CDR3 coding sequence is TGTGCCAGCAGAGTTGGCTCCTACAATGAGCAGTTCTTC. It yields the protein CASRVGSYNEQFF.

In nucleotides, the CDR3 is TGTGCCAGCAGCCTTGGGGTAGACACTGAAGCTTTCTTT. Translating it yields CASSLGVDTEAFF. V usage is TRBV11-3 and J usage is TRBJ1-1; D unresolved. The CDR3 has 13 amino acids. The ends were cut back, 5 bases at V and 3 bases at J, with 10 bases in the middle. CDR1 is SGHNT, CDR2 YENEEA, per germline. Based on the CDR3 plus reference TRBV11-3 and TRBJ1-1, the full variable domain is EAGVVQSPRYKIIEKKQPVAFWCNPISGHNTLYWYLQNLGQGPELLIRYENEEAVDDSQLPKDRFSAERLKGVDSTLKIQPAELGDSAVYLCASSLGVDTEAFFGQGTRLTVV.

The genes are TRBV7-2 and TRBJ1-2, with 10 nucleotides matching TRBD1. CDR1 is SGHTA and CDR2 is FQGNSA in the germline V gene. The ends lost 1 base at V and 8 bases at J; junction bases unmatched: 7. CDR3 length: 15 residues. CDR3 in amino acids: CASSLGGTGVRGYTF. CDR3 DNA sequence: TGTGCCAGCAGCTTAGGGGGGACAGGGGTGCGGGGCTACACCTTC.

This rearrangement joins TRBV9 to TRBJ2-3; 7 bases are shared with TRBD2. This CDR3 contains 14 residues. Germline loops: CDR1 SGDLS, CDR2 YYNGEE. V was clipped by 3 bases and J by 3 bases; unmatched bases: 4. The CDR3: CASSEGSGTDTQYF. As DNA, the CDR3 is TGTGCCAGCAGCGAGGGTAGCGGGACAGATACGCAGTATTTT. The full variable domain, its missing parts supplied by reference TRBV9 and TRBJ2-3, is DSGVTQTPKHLITATGQRVTLRCSPRSGDLSVYWYQQSLDQGLQFLIQYYNGEERAKGNILERFSAQQFPDLHSELNLSSLELGDSALYFCASSEGSGTDTQYFGPGTRLTVL.

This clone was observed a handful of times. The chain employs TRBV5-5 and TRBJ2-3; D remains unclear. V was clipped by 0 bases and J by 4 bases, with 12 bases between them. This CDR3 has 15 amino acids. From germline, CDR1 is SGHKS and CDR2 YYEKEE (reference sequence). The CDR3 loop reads CASSLAKSGADTQYF. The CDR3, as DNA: TGTGCCAGCAGCTTGGCCAAATCAGGTGCAGATACGCAGTATTTT.

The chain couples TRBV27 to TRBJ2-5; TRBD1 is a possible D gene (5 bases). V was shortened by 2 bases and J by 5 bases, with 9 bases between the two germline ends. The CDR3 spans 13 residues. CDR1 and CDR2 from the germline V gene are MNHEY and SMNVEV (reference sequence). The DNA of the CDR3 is TGTGCCAGCAGTTTAAGGGGTAGGGAGACCCAGTACTTC. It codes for CASSLRGRETQYF.

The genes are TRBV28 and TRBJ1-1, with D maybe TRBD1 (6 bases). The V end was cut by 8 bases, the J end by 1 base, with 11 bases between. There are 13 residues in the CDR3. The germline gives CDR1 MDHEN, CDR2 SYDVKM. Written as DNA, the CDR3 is TGTGCCAGCGCCCGGACAGAGAACACTGAAGCTTTCTTT. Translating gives CASARTENTEAFF.

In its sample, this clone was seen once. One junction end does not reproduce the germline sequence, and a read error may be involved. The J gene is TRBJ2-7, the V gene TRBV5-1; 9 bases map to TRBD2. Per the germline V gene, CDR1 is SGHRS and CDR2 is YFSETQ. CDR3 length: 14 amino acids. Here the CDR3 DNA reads TGCGCCCGCAGCGTGGCGGGGGGGGACTACGAGCAGTACTTC. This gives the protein CARSVAGGDYEQYF.

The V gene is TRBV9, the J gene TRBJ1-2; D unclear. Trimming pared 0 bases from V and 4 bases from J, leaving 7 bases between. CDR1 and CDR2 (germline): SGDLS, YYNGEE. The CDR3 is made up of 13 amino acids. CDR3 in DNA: TGTGCCAGCAGCGTAGGGTACAGCTATGGCTACACCTTC. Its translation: CASSVGYSYGYTF.